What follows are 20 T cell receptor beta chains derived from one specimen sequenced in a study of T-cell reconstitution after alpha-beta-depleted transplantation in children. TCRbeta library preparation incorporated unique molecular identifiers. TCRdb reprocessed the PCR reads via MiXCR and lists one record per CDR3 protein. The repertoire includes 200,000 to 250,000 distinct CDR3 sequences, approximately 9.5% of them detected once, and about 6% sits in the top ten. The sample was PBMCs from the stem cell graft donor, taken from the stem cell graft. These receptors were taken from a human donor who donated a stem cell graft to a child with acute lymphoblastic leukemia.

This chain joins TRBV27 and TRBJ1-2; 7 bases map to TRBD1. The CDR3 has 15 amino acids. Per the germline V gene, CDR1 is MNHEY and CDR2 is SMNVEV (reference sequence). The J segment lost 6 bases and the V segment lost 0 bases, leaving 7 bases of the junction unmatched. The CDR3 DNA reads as TGTGCCAGCAGTTTATCCCGACAGGGCATGAATGGCTACACCTTC. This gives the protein CASSLSRQGMNGYTF.

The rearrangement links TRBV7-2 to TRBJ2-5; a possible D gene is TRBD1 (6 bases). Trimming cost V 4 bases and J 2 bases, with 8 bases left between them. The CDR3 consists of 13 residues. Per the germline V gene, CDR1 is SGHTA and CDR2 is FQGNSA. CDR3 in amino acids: CASSSQGQETQYF. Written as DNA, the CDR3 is TGTGCCAGCAGCTCACAGGGACAAGAGACCCAGTACTTC.

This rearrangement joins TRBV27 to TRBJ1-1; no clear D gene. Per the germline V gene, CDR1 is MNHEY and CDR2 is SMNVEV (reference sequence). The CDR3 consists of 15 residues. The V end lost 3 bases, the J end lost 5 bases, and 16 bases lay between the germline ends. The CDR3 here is CASSFFAGLGTEAFF. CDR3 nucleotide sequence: TGTGCCAGCAGTTTCTTCGCGGGATTGGGAACTGAAGCTTTCTTT.

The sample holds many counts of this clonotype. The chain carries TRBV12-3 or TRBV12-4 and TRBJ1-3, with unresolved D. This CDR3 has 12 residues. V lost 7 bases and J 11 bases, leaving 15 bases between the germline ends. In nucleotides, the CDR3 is TGTGCCAGCACTACGGACCGCGTTTCCATATATTTT. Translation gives CASTTDRVSIYF.

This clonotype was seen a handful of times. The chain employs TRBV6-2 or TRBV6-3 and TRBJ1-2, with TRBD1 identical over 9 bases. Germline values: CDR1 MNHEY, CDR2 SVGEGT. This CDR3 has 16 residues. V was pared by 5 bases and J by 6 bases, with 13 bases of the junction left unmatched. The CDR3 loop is CASSPWTGAYPDGYTF. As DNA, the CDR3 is TGTGCCAGCAGTCCGTGGACAGGGGCCTACCCCGATGGCTACACCTTC.

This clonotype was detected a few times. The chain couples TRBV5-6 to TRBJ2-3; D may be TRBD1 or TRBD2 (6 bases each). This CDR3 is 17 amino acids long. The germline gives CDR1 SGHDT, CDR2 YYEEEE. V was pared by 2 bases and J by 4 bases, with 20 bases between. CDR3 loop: CASSFRPGAFFSDTQYF. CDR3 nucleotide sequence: TGTGCCAGCAGCTTTCGACCGGGGGCGTTTTTTTCAGATACGCAGTATTTT.

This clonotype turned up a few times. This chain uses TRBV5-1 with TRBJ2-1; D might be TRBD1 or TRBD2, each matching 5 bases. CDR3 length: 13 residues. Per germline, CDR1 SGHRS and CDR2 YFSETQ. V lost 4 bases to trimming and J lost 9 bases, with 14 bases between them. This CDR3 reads CASSTGTSGEQFF. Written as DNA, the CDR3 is TGCGCCAGCAGCACCGGGACCAGCGGTGAGCAGTTCTTC.

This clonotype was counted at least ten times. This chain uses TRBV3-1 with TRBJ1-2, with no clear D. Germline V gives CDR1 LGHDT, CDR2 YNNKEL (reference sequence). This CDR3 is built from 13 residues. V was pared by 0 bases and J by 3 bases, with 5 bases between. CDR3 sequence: CASSQEGYYGYTF. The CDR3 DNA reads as TGTGCCAGCAGCCAAGAGGGGTACTATGGCTACACCTTC.

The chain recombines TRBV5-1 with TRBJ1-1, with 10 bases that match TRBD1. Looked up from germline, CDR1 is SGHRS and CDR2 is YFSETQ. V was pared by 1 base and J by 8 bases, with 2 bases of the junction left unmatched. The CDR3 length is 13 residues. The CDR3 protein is CASSLLDRGEAFF. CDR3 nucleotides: TGCGCCAGCAGCTTGTTGGACAGGGGGGAAGCTTTCTTT.

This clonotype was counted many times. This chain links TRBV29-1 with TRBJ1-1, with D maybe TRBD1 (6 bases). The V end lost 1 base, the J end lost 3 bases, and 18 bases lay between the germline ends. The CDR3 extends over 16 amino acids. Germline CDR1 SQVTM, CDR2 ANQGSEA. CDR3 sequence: CSVEVVPRGSYTEAFF. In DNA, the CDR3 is TGCAGCGTTGAAGTTGTCCCGAGGGGGAGTTACACTGAAGCTTTCTTT.

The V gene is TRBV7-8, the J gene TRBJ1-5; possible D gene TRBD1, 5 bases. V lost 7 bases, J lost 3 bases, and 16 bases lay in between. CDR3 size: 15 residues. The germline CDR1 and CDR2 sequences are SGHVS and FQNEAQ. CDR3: CASTQNRTPNQPQHF. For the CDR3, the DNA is TGTGCCAGCACCCAAAACAGGACGCCCAATCAGCCCCAGCATTTT.

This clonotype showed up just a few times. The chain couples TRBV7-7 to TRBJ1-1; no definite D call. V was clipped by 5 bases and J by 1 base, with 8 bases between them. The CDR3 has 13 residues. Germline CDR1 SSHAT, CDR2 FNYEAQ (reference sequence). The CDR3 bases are TGTGCCAGCAGCGTCGGAGAGAACACTGAAGCTTTCTTT. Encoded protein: CASSVGENTEAFF.

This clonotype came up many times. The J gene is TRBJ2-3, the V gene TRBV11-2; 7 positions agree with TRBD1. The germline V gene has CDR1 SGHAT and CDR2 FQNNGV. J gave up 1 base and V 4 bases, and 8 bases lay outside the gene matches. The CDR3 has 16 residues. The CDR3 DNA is TGTGCCAGCAGCTCCTACAGGGGCTCTGGCACAGATACGCAGTATTTT. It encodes CASSSYRGSGTDTQYF.

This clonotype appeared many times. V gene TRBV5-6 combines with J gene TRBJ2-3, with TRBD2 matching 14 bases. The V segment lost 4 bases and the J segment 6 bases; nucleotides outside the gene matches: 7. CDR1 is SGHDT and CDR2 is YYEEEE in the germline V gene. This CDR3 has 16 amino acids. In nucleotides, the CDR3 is TGTGCCAGCAGCGGACTAGCGGGGGGAGCCTGGGATACGCAGTATTTT. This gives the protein CASSGLAGGAWDTQYF.

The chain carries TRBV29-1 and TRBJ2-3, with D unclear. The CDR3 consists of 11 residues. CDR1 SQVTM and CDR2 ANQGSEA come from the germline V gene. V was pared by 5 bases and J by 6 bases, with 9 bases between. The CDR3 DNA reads TGCAGCGTTTTACCGGTGGATACGCAGTATTTT. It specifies CSVLPVDTQYF.

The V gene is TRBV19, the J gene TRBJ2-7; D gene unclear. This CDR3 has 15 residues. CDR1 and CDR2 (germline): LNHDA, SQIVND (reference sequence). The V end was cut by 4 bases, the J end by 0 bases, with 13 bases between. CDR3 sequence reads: CASSREWTASYEQYF. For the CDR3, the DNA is TGTGCCAGTAGTAGAGAATGGACGGCCTCCTACGAGCAGTACTTC.

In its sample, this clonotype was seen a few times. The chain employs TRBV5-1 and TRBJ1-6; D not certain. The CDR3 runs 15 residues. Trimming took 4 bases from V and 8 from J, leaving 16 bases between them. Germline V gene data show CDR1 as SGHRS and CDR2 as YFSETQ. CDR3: CASSPTVVVDSPLHF. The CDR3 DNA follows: TGCGCCAGCAGCCCTACAGTGGTCGTGGATTCACCCCTCCACTTT. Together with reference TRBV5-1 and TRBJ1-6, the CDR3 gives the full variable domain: KAGVTQTPRYLIKTRGQQVTLSCSPISGHRSVSWYQQTPGQGLQFLFEYFSETQRNKGNFPGRFSGRQFSNSRSEMNVSTLELGDSALYLCASSPTVVVDSPLHFGNGTRLTVT.

CDR3 region: CASSRGQGGEQYF. The CDR3 DNA reads TGTGCCAGCAGTCGGGGACAGGGGGGGGAGCAGTACTTC. The V call is TRBV27, the J call TRBJ2-7; TRBD1 matches 11 bases. The CDR3 has 13 residues. The junction had 4 bases not matched to a gene; V was cut back by 5 bases and J by 7 bases. Germline assignment: CDR1 MNHEY and CDR2 SMNVEV (reference sequence).

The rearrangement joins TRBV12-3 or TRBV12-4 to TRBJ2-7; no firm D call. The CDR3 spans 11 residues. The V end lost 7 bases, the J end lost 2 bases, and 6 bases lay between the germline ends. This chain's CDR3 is CASTLAYEQYF. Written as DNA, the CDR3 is TGTGCCAGCACGCTCGCCTACGAGCAGTACTTC.

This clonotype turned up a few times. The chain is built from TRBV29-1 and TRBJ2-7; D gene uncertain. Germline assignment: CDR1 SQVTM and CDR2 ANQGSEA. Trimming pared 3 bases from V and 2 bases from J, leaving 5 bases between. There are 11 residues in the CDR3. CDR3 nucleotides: TGCAGCGTTGAGGACGCCTACGAGCAGTACTTC. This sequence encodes CSVEDAYEQYF.